This entry is about one T cell receptor (beta chain). This clonotype has more than one count but fewer than ten. The antigen it recognizes is unknown. Per-base qualities were not stored, and no clone one base away is much larger. These data come from a study of blood T cells in healthy people across ages (dated by TCRdb to about 2015). Turning to the overall study: In model experiments, template switching captured roughly one uniquely barcoded TCR beta cDNA molecule for every two T cells. The donors were split into four age groups: young (average approximately 16 years), middle-aged (about 40), aged (about 62) and long-lived (under 85). For two donors (one aged 18 to 30 and one aged 80 or older), the study analyzed two additional independent replicas of 1 million unique cDNA reads from the same blood draw. To avoid experimental bias, donors of different ages were randomly spread across the sequencing lanes. Using deep sequencing normalized with unique cDNA molecular identifiers, the study measured how TCR beta repertoire diversity changes with age.

The germline V gene encodes CDR1 SGHRS and CDR2 YFSETQ. The CDR3 holds 16 amino acids from the cysteine to the phenylalanine. The CDR3 DNA has 48 bases and is translated from base 1. At the junction V is shortened by 5 bases and J by 1 base, with 18 bases in between. To prepare the library, 5' RACE was applied. TCRdb shows the sequencer as Illumina HiSeq 2500. A second 7 to 11 cycle PCR used a sample-barcoded 5' primer and a J-beta primer mix. A unique molecular identifier was introduced onto each TCR beta cDNA molecule by a template-switch 5' adaptor carrying 12 random nucleotides. Each sample yielded at least 2.5 million CDR3-containing paired-end reads. First-strand cDNA was synthesized from all RNA with the Mint cDNA synthesis kit, primed by a TRBC-specific oligonucleotide. Following uracil-DNA glycosylase treatment, all cDNA underwent a first 18-cycle PCR with the universal primers M1SS and BC2_uni_R. The paper's data handling went like this. Normalization of each sample was performed by random selection of 1 million high-quality reads, each carrying a distinct molecular identifier. Instead of being binned into consensus sequences, reads with shared molecular identifiers were discarded. MiTCR, with a Q25 quality threshold and the strictest error-elimination algorithm, was used for CDR3 identification, clonotype clustering and error correction. A nonparametric unseen species model with Euler transformation was used to estimate lower-bound total TCR beta diversity. In TCRdb, the public reads were trimmed at Q25 with fastp and aligned with MiXCR, with productive beta chains retained. Entries are consolidated by CDR3 protein sequence, retaining the most common genes and DNA. Here the V and J calls rest on TCRdb's processing, not on the authors' analysis. Present in this sample are 1.5 million to 2 million distinct CDR3 sequences, roughly 30% of which were seen just once. The ten largest clones add up to 7.7% of the sample.

The donors were 40 or so Caucasian individuals from Russia, aged about 6 to 100 years, who were systemically healthy. Around 10 milliliters of peripheral blood were drawn from each donor into EDTA-treated Vacutainer tubes. Ficoll-Paque density-gradient centrifugation was used to isolate PBMCs, with at least 7 million per sample. Trizol reagent was used to extract total RNA from the PBMCs, yielding at least 6 micrograms per sample. For every donor, an aliquot of PBMCs went through flow cytometry to measure the percentages of naive CD45RAhigh/CD27high T cells. Broader findings and caveats from the paper: The long-lived group showed more naive CD4+ T cells, fewer expanded clones and increased TCR diversity than the aged group, suggesting age selection. As age increased, observed TCR beta diversity per million T cells dropped in a roughly linear way, and a significant reduction was already evident by age about 40. Bulk unsorted PBMC profiling prevented conclusive comparison of naive and antigen-experienced compartments. Estimates of total diversity based on one million sequenced T cells were regarded as lower bounds and as underestimates. A strong correlation was found between observed TCR beta diversity and the percentage of naive T cells measured by flow cytometry. Donor CMV infection status was unknown, potentially confounding age-related changes in expanded clonotypes.

The receptor chain draws on TRBV5-1 and TRBJ2-5; a weak D assignment points to TRBD2 (5 bases agree). The source of this sequence is a woman in her twenties or thirties in good health. The sequencing sample was made of blood. The encoded CDR3 is CASSWAGGRTQETQYF. Here is the DNA: TGCGCCAGCAGTTGGGCGGGCGGACGGACCCAAGAGACCCAGTACTTC. With all but the CDR3 taken from the reference TRBV5-1 and TRBJ2-5 genes, the full variable domain is: KAGVTQTPRYLIKTRGQQVTLSCSPISGHRSVSWYQQTPGQGLQFLFEYFSETQRNKGNFPGRFSGRQFSNSRSEMNVSTLELGDSALYLCASSWAGGRTQETQYFGPGTRLLVL.